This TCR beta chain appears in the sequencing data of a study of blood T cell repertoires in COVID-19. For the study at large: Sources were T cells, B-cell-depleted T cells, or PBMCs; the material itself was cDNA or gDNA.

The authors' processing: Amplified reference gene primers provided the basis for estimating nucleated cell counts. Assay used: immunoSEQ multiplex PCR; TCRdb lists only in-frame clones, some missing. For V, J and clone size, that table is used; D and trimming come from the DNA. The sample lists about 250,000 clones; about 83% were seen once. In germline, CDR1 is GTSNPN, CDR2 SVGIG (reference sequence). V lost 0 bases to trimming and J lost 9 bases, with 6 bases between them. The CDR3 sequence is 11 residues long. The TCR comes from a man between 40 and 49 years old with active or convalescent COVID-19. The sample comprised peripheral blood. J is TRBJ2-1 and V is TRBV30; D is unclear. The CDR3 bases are TGTGCCTGGAGTGTACGCAGTGAGCAGTTCTTC. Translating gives CAWSVRSEQFF.